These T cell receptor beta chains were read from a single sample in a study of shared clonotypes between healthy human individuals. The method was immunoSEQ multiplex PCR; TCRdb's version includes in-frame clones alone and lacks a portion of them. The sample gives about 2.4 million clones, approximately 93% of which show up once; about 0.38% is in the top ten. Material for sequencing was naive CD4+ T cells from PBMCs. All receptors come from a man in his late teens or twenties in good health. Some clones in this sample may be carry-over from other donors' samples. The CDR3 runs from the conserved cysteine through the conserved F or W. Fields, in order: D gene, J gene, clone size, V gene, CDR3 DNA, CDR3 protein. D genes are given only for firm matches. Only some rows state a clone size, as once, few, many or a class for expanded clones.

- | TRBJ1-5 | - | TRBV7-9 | TGTGCCAGCAGCCCATTCCCGGGACAAGAACAGCCCCAGCATTTT | CASSPFPGQEQPQHF
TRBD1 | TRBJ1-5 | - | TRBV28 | TGTGCCAGCAGTTCCGGACAGGGAGTGAGCCAGCCCCAGCATTTT | CASSSGQGVSQPQHF
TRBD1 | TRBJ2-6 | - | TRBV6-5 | TGTGCCAGCGGTTGGGACAGGGGCTCTGGGGCCAACGTCCTGACTTTC | CASGWDRGSGANVLTF
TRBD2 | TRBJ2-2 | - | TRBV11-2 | TGTGCCAGCAGCCGACAGCGGGACCCCGGGGAGCTGTTTTTT | CASSRQRDPGELFF
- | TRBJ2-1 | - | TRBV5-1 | TGCGCCAGCAGCTCGCAACGTGGGGGCGAGCAGTTCTTC | CASSSQRGGEQFF
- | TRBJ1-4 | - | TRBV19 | TGTGCCAGTAGTTCCCTCACGGGACCTAATGAAAAACTGTTTTTT | CASSSLTGPNEKLFF
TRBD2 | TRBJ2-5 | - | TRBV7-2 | TGTGCCAGCAGGCAGACTAGCGGACAAGAGACCCAGTACTTC | CASRQTSGQETQYF
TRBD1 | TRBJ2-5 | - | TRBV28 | TGTGCCAGCAGTTGGACAGGGCCCGGGGAGCAGTACTTC | CASSWTGPGEQYF
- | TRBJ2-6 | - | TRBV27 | TGTGCCAGCAGTGCAAGCCTCTCTGGGGCCAACGTCCTGACTTTC | CASSASLSGANVLTF
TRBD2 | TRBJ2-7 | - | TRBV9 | TGTGCCAGCAGCGTAGGAGTAGCGGGAGCCACCGAGCAGTACTTC | CASSVGVAGATEQYF
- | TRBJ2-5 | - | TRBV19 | TGTGCCAGTAGTATGGGATACCAAGAGACCCAGTACTTC | CASSMGYQETQYF
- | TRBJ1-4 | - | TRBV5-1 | TGCGCCAGCAGCCGACAGAGTACAACTAATGAAAAACTGTTTTTT | CASSRQSTTNEKLFF
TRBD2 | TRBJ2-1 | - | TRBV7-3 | TGTGCCAGCAGCTTTCGACTAGCCGACAATGAGCAGTTCTTC | CASSFRLADNEQFF
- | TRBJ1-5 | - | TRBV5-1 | TGCGCCAGCAGCCTGAGGCCAGGCAATCAGCCCCAGCATTTT | CASSLRPGNQPQHF
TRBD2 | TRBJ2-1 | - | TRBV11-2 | TGTGCCAGCAGGTTCGCTAGCGGCCTTTCCCTCTTCAATGAGCAGTTCTTC | CASRFASGLSLFNEQFF
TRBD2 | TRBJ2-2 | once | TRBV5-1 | TGCGCCAGCAGCTTGGGGCTAGCGGGAGGAACTAACACCGGGGAGCTGTTTTTT | CASSLGLAGGTNTGELFF
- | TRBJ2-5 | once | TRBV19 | TGTGCCAGTAGTAGACTCGCTGACGGGACAACGTACCAAGAGACCCAGTACTTC | CASSRLADGTTYQETQYF
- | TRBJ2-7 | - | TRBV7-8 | TGTGCCAGCAGCCCCTCCTACGAGCAGTACTTC | CASSPSYEQYF
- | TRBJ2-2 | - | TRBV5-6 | TGTGCCAGCAGCTTGGCGGTGGTCAGGGGCCAAACGAACACCGGGGAGCTGTTTTTT | CASSLAVVRGQTNTGELFF
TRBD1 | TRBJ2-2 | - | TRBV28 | TGTGCCAGCAGGCGCCGGGACAGGAACACCGGGGAGCTGTTTTTT | CASRRRDRNTGELFF
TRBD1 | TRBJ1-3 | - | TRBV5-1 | TGCGCCAGCTGTGACAGACCCGGGACAGGGAGCACCATATATTTT | CASCDRPGTGSTIYF
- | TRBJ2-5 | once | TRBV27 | TGTGCCAGCAGTGGGGCGGGGTGGGGGAGCCAAGAGACCCAGTACTTC | CASSGAGWGSQETQYF
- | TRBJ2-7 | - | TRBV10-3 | TGTGCCATCCAGGCCCCGGGCTACGAGCAGTACTTC | CAIQAPGYEQYF
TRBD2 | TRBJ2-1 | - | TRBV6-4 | TGTGCCAGCAGTGCCCAATCGGGACTAGCCTACAATGAGCAGTTCTTC | CASSAQSGLAYNEQFF
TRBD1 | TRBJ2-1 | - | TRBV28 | TGTGCCAGCAGGGGCTTGAGGGGGCTCAATGAGCAGTTCTTC | CASRGLRGLNEQFF
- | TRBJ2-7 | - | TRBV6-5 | TGTGCCAGCATACAACTACTGCCCTACGAGCAGTACTTC | CASIQLLPYEQYF
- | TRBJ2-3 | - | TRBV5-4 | TGTGCCAGCAGCTTGCCGTCCACAGATACGCAGTATTTT | CASSLPSTDTQYF
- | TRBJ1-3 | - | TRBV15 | TGTGCCACCAGCAGGCCTAACAGCTTTGGAAACACCATATATTTT | CATSRPNSFGNTIYF
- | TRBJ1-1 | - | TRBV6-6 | TGTGCCAGCAGAACTCTCGGGCTGATGAACACTGAAGCTTTCTTT | CASRTLGLMNTEAFF
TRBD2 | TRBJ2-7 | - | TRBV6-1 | TGTGCCAGCAGTGAACGTGCCCTAGCGGCCGTACACGAGCAGTACTTC | CASSERALAAVHEQYF
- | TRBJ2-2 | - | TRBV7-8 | TGTGCCAGCAGCTTTCTGCGGGTCCTACGAAGCGGGGAGCTGTTTTTT | CASSFLRVLRSGELFF
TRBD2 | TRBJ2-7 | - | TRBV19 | TGTGCCAGTAGTAGCACGGTCCTAGCGGGCGCCCGGGGGGAGCAGTACTTC | CASSSTVLAGARGEQYF
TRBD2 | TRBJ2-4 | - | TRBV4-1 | TGCGCCAGCAGCCCGGGACTAGCGGGAGTAGCCAAAAACATTCAGTACTTC | CASSPGLAGVAKNIQYF
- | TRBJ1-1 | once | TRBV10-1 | TGCGCCAGCAGTGGAGCAGGGGTAATGAACACTGAAGCTTTCTTT | CASSGAGVMNTEAFF
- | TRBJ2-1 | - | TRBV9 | TGTGCCAGCAGCCCCCAGGTAGCTCTGAATGAGCAGTTCTTC | CASSPQVALNEQFF
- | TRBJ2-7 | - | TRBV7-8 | TGTGCCAGCAGCTTAGCTTGGTCAGGGAGCTCCTACGAGCAGTACTTC | CASSLAWSGSSYEQYF
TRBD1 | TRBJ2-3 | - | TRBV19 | TGTGCCAGTAGGTACGGGACAGGGAGGACAGATACGCAGTATTTT | CASRYGTGRTDTQYF
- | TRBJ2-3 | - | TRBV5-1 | TGCGCCAGCACCACTGGGCTAGACACAGATACGCAGTATTTT | CASTTGLDTDTQYF
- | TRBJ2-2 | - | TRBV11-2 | TGTGCCAGCAGCTTACGCAGGACCCACCGGGAGCTGTTTTTT | CASSLRRTHRELFF
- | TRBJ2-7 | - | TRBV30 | TGTGCCTGCCGAACCCAGCGGAATCTCCCCTACGAGCAGTACTTC | CACRTQRNLPYEQYF
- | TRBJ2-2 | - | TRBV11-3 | TGTGCCAGCAGCTTCAGCGGAACGAACACCGGGGAGCTGTTTTTT | CASSFSGTNTGELFF
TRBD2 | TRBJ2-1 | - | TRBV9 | TGTGCCAGCAGCGTAGAACCTAGCGGGCGATACAATGAGCAGTTCTTC | CASSVEPSGRYNEQFF
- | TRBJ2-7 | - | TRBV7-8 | TGTGCCAGCAGCCCTCCGGCAGCTAGCTACGCCGAGCAGTACTTC | CASSPPAASYAEQYF
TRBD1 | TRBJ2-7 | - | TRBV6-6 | TGTGCCAGCAGTTACTCGGGACAGGCCCTCTCCTACGAGCAGTACTTC | CASSYSGQALSYEQYF
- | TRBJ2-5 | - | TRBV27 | TGTGCCAGCAGTTTTCCCCCGTACGAGACCCAGTACTTC | CASSFPPYETQYF
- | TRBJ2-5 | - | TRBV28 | TGTGCCAGCAGTTTTTGGGAGACCCAGTACTTC | CASSFWETQYF
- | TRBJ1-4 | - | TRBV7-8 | TGTGCCAGCAGCTTAGCGCGGGTACCGGGCAGGGAAAAACTGTTTTTT | CASSLARVPGREKLFF
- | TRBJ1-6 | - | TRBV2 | TGTGCCAGCAGGTTCGGGGGACCGAATTCACCCCTCCACTTT | CASRFGGPNSPLHF
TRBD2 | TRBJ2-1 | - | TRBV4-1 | TGCGCCAGCAGCTCCTCGGGACTAGCGGGATACAATGAGCAGTTCTTC | CASSSSGLAGYNEQFF
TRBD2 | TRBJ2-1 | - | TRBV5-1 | TGCGCCAGCAGCTTGCCTAGCGGGGACCCAAGGGAGCAGTTCTTC | CASSLPSGDPREQFF
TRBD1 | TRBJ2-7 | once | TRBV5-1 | TGCGCCAGCAGCCCTCGACAGGGGTCCGACGAGCAGTACTTC | CASSPRQGSDEQYF
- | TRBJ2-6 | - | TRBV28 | TGTGCCAGTTGGGACTCTGGGGCCAACGTCCTGACTTTC | CASWDSGANVLTF